This note documents a single T cell receptor (beta chain) sequence. Its antigen is undetermined. This CDR3 has 13 amino acids. Looked up from germline, CDR1 is SEHNR and CDR2 is FQNEAQ (reference sequence). V lost 3 bases to trimming and J lost 0 bases, with 3 bases between them. The sample originates from a study of cytomegalovirus exposure and HLA in healthy donors. Although they were nominally healthy when sampled, donors likely had unrecorded immune exposures. Vbeta (60) and Jbeta (13) primers were used in the PCR. Clones were sequenced by immunoSEQ multiplex PCR, and TCRdb holds only the in-frame ones, with some missing. The table records some 150,000 clones, roughly 85% of them present only once. Broader study findings: Serostatus for CMV was the only available immune exposure information. Among TCR sequences, most were rare, though some public TCRs appeared in many donors. Three CMV-associated chains were confirmed in vitro to be specific for CMV antigens.

The specimen sequenced was PBMCs. This TCR came from a male donor in good health and CMV-seronegative. V and J are TRBV7-9 and TRBJ1-5, with unresolved D. The CDR3 spells CASSFYSNQPQHF. CDR3 coding DNA: TGTGCCAGCAGCTTTTATAGCAATCAGCCCCAGCATTTT.